This entry is about one T cell receptor beta chain. The antigen is not known. This record comes from a study of shared clonotypes between healthy human individuals. General study findings and limits: Naive subsets typically showed greater estimated richness than memory subsets.

Samples underwent the assay at deep level. Original processing methods: Sequence data from immunoSEQ were junction-only and lacked quality scores; consequently, filtering differed. Here immunoSEQ multiplex PCR was the method, and the copy in TCRdb shows in-frame clones only, minus some. The V and J calls and clone size come from that table; D and trimming were worked out from the DNA. The table shows around 2,000,000 clones, with less than 95% occurring only once. Naive CD8 cells lacked CD45RO, underwent positive selection for CCR7 and left out terminally differentiated effector memory CD45RA+ cells. The junction had 9 bases not matched to a gene; V was cut back by 3 bases and J by 9 bases. The CDR3 sequence is 13 residues long. Per germline, CDR1 SGDLS and CDR2 YYNGEE.

The material sequenced was naive CD8+ T cells sorted from blood. The rearrangement joins TRBV9 to TRBJ2-7, with TRBD2 identical over 7 bases. The receptor was derived from a man between 18 and 29 years old in good health. The CDR3 here is CASSAPEAGRQYF. In DNA form, the CDR3 reads TGTGCCAGCAGCGCACCGGAAGCGGGAAGGCAGTACTTC.